This TCR beta chain was captured in a study of regulatory T cells in long-lasting Graves disease. This clonotype was picked up many times. The CDR3 spans 14 residues. The germline V gene has CDR1 SGHAT and CDR2 FQNNGV. The ends were cut back, 5 bases at V and 5 bases at J, with 13 bases in the middle. The authors built TCR beta libraries using iRepertoire HTBI primers and Arm-PCR of CDR3 regions. Via MiXCR, TCRdb re-called the multiplex PCR reads, giving one row per CDR3 protein. The table lists under 450,000 distinct CDR3 sequences, approximately 25% of them singletons. Time point reported: persistent/refractory GD, antithyroid drugs over 5 years with positive TRAb. From PBMCs, RNA was extracted and then used to make the TCR library.

The sequence came from a woman aged 40 to 50 with Graves disease. Sequences were derived from peripheral blood mononuclear cells (PBMCs), sampled when the disease was refractory, from a patient treated with antithyroid drugs. The rearrangement links TRBV11-2 to TRBJ1-5; the D gene is possibly TRBD1 (5 bases). The CDR3 sequence: CASSPGGAHQPQHF. In DNA form, the CDR3 reads TGTGCCAGCAGCCCGGGTGGGGCCCATCAGCCCCAGCATTTT.